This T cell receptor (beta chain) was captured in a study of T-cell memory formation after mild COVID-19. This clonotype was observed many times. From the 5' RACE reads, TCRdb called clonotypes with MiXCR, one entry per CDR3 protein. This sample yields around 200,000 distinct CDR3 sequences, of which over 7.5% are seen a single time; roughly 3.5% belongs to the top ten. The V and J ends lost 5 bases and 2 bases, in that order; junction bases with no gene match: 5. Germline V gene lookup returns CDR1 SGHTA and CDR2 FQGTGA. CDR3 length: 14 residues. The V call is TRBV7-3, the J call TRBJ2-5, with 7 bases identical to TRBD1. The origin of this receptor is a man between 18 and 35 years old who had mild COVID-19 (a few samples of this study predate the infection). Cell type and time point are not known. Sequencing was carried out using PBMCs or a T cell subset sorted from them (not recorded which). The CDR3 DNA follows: TGTGCCAGCAGCCCTACAGGGGTGCAAGAGACCCAGTACTTC. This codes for CASSPTGVQETQYF. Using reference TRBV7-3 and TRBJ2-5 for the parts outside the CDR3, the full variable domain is GAGVSQTPSNKVTEKGKYVELRCDPISGHTALYWYRQSLGQGPEFLIYFQGTGAADDSGLPNDRFFAVRPEGSVSTLKIQRTERGDSAVYLCASSPTGVQETQYFGPGTRLLVL.